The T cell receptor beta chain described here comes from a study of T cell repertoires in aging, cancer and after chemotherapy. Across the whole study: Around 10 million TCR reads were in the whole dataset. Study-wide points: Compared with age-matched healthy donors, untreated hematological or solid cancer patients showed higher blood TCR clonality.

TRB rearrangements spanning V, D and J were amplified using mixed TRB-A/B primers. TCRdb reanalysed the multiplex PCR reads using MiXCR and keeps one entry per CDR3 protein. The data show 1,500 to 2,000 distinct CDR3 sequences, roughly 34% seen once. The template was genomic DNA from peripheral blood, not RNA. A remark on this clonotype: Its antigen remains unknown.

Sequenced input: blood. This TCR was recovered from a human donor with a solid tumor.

CDR3 DNA: TGTGCCAGCAGCCAGTCGACAGGGGGCATGCATGGCTACACCTTC. Protein product: CASSQSTGGMHGYTF. The chain recombines TRBV11-1 with TRBJ1-2, with 10 bases fitting TRBD1. Germline V gene sequence: CDR1 SGHAT, CDR2 FQDESV (reference sequence). This CDR3 contains 15 residues. Losses at the gene ends were 5 bases for V and 6 bases for J; bases not matched to a gene: 9.